This T cell receptor beta chain is drawn from a study of cytomegalovirus exposure and HLA in healthy donors. As regards this clone: Its antigen is currently unknown.

Study observations and caveats: Cytomegalovirus status was reportedly diagnosed by the classifier with high sensitivity and specificity. Exclusion applied to some V segments, including TRBV6-2 and TRBV6-3, as they were indistinguishable.

The CDR3 has 15 amino acids. V was clipped by 1 base and J by 10 bases, with 14 bases between them. Germline V gives CDR1 SGHAT, CDR2 FQNNGV. Primers included in the PCR were 60 Vbeta and 13 Jbeta primers. Sequencing was performed with immunoSEQ multiplex PCR; in TCRdb, only in-frame clones are kept and a portion is missing. The listing contains around 160,000 clones. This chain links TRBV11-2 with TRBJ1-6, with TRBD1 as a possible D gene (6 bases). The clonotype comes from a woman aged 45-65 years in good health and CMV-seronegative. Sequences were obtained from PBMCs. DNA of the CDR3: TGTGCCAGCAGCTTAGCTGGCAGGGGAGACTCACCCCTCCACTTT. This codes for CASSLAGRGDSPLHF.